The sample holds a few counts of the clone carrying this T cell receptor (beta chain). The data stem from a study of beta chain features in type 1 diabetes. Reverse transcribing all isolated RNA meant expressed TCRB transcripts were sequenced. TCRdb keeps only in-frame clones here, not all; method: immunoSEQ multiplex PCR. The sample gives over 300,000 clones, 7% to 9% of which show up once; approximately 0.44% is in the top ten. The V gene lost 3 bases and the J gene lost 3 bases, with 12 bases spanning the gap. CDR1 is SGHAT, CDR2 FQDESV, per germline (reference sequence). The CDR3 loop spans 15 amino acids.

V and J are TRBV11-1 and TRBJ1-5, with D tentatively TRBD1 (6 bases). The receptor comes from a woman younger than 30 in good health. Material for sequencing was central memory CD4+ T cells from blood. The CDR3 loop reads CASSLGSGANQPQHF. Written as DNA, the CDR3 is TGTGCCAGCAGCTTGGGGTCAGGGGCCAATCAGCCCCAGCATTTT.